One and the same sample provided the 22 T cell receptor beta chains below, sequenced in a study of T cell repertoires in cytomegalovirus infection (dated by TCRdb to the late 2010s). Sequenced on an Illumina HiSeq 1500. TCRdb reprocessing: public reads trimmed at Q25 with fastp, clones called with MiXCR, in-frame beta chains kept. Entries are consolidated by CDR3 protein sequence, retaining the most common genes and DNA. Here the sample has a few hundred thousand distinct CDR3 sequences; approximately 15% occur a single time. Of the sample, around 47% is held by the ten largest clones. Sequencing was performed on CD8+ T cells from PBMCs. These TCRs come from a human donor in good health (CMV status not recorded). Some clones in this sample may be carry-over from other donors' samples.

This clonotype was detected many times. The CDR3 DNA reads as TGTGCCAGCAGCTTAGAGTCGGGTGATTTATACAATGAGCAGTTCTTC. Protein sequence: CASSLESGDLYNEQFF. This sequence joins TRBV7-6 and TRBJ2-1; no reliable D call. Germline assignment: CDR1 SGHVS and CDR2 FNYEAQ. The CDR3 is 16 amino acids. Trimming removed 1 base from V and 4 bases from J, with 14 bases in between.

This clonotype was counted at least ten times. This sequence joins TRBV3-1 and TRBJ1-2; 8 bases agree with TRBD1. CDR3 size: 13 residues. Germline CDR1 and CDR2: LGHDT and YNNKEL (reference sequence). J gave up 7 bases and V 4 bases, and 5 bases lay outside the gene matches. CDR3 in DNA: TGTGCCAGCAGCCTCGGACAGGGCCCTGGCTACACCTTC. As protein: CASSLGQGPGYTF.

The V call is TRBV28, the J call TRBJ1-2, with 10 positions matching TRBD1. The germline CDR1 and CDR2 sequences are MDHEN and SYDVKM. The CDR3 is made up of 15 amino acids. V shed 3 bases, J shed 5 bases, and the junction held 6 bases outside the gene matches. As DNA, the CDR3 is TGTGCCAGCAGTTTGTCCGGGACAGGGGTATATGGCTACACCTTC. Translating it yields CASSLSGTGVYGYTF.

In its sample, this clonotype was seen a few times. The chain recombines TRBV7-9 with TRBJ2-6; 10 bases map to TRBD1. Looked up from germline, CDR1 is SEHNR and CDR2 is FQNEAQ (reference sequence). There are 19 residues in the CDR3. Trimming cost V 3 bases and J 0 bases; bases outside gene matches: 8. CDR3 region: CASSFPGQGVSSGANVLTF. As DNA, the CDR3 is TGTGCCAGCAGCTTCCCTGGACAGGGGGTGAGCTCTGGGGCCAACGTCCTGACTTTC.

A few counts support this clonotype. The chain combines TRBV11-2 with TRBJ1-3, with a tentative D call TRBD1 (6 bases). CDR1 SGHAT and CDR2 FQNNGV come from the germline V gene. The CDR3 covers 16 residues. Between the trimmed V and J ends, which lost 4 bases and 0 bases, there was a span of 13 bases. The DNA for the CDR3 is TGTGCCAGCAGCTCCCCGGACAGAGGCTCTGGAAACACCATATATTTT. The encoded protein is CASSSPDRGSGNTIYF.

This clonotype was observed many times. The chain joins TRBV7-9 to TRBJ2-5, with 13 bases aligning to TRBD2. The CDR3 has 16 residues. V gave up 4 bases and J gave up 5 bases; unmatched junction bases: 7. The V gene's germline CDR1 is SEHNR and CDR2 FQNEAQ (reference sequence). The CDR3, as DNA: TGTGCCAGCAGCTCTAGGACTAGCGGGGGTCCGGAGACCCAGTACTTC. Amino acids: CASSSRTSGGPETQYF.

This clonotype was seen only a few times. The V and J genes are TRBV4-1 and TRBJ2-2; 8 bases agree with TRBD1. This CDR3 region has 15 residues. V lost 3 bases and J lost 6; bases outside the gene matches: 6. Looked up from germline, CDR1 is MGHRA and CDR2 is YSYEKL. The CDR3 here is CASSQWTGPAGELFF. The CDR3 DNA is TGCGCCAGCAGCCAGTGGACAGGGCCCGCCGGGGAGCTGTTTTTT.

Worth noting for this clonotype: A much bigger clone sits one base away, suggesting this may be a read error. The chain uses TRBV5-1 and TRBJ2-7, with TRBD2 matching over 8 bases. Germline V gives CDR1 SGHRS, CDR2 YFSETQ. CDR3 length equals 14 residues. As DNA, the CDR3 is TGCTCCAGCAGCTGGACCAGCGGGGGCTACGAGCAGTACTTC. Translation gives CSSSWTSGGYEQYF.

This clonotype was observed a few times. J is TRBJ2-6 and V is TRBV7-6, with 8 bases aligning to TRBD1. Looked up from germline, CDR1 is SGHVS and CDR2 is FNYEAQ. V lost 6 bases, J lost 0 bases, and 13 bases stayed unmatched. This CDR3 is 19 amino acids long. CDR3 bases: TGTGCCAGCAGACCAAACAGGGGGTCCTTCAACTCTGGGGCCAACGTCCTGACTTTC. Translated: CASRPNRGSFNSGANVLTF.

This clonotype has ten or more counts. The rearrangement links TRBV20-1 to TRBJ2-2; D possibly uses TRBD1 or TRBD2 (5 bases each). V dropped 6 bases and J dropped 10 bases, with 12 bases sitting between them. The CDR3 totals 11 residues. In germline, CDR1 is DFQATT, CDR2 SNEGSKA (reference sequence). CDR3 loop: CSARTGLELFF. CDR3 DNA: TGCAGTGCCAGGACGGGGCTGGAGCTGTTTTTT.

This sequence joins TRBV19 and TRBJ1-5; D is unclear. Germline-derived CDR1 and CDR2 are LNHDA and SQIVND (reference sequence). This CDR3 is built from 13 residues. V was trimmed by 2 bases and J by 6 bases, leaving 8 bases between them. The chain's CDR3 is CASSIPRGQPQHF. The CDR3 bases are TGTGCCAGTAGTATACCCCGAGGTCAGCCCCAGCATTTT.

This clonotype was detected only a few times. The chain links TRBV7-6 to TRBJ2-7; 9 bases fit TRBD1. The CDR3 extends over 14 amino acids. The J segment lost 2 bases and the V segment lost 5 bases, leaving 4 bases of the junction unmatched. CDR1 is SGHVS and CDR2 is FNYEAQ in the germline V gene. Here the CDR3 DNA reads TGTGCCAGCAGCGGGGGGACAGGGACCTACGAGCAGTACTTC. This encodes CASSGGTGTYEQYF. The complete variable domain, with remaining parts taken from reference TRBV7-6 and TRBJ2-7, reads GAGVSQSPRYKVTKRGQDVALRCDPISGHVSLYWYRQALGQGPEFLTYFNYEAQQDKSGLPNDRFSAERPEGSISTLTIQRTEQRDSAMYRCASSGGTGTYEQYFGPGTRLTVT.

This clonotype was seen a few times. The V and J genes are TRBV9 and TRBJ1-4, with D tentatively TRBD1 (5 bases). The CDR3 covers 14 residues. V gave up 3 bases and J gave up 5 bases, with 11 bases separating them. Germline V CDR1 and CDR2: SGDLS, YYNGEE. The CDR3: CASSAGTVNEKLFF. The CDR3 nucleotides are TGTGCCAGCAGCGCCGGGACGGTGAATGAAAAACTGTTTTTT.

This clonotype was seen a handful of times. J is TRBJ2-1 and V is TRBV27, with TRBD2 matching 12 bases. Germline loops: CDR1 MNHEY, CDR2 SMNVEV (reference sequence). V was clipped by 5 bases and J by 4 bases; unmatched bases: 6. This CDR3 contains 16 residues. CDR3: CASSVTSGGLYNEQFF. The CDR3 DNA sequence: TGTGCCAGCAGTGTAACTAGCGGGGGGTTATACAATGAGCAGTTCTTC.

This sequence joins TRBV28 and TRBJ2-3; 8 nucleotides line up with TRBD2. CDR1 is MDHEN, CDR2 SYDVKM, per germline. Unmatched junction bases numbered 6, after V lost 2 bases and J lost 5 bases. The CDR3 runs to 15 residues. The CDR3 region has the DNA TGTGCCAGCAGTTTACGGGGGGGGCCGATAGATACGCAGTATTTT. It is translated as CASSLRGGPIDTQYF. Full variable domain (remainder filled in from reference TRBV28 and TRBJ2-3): DVKVTQSSRYLVKRTGEKVFLECVQDMDHENMFWYRQDPGLGLRLIYFSYDVKMKEKGDIPEGYSVSREKKERFSLILESASTNQTSMYLCASSLRGGPIDTQYFGPGTRLTVL.

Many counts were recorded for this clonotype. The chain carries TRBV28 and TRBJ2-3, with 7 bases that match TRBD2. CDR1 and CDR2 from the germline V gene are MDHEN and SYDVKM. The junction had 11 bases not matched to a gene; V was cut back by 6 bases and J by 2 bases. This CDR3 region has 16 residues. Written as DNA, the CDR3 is TGTGCCAGCAGGGATGCAGCGGGGTACTCCACAGATACGCAGTATTTT. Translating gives CASRDAAGYSTDTQYF.

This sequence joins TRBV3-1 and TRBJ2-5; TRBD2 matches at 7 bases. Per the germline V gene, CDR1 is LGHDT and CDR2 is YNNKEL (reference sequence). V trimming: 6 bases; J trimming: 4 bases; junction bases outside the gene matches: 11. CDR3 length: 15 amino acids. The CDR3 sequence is CASSREAGPRETQYF. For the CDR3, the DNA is TGTGCCAGCAGTCGAGAAGCGGGGCCGCGAGAGACCCAGTACTTC.

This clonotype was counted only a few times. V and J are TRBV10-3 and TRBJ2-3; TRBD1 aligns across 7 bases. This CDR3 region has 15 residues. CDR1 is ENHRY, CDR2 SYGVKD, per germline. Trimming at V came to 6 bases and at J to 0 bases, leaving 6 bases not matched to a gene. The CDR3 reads CAIREGQASTDTQYF. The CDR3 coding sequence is TGTGCCATCAGGGAAGGACAGGCCAGCACAGATACGCAGTATTTT.

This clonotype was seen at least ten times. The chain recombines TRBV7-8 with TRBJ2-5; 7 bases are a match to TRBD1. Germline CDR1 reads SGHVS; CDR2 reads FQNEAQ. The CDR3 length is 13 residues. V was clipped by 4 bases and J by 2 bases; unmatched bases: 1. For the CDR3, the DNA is TGTGCCAGCAGCTGGGACAGACAAGAGACCCAGTACTTC. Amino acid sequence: CASSWDRQETQYF.

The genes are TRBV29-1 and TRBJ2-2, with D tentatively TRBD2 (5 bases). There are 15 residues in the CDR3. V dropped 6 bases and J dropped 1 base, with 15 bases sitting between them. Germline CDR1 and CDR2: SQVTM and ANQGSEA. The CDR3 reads CSVVVERVNTGELFF. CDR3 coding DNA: TGCAGCGTCGTGGTTGAGAGGGTGAACACCGGGGAGCTGTTTTTT.

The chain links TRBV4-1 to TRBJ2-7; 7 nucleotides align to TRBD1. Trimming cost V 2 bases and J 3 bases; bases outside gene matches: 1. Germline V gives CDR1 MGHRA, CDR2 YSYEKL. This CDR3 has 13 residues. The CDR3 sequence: CASSQTGVYEQYF. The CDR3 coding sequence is TGCGCCAGCAGCCAAACAGGGGTCTACGAGCAGTACTTC.

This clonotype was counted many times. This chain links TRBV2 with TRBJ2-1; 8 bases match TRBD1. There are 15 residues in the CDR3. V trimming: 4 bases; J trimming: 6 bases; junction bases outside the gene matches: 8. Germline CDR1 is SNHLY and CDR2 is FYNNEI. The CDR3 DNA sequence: TGTGCCAGCAGTGTGTCAGGGGGCTTTCCCAATGAGCAGTTCTTC. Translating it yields CASSVSGGFPNEQFF.